This T cell receptor (beta chain) was found in a study of CD8+ T cells in alopecia areata. This CDR3 is 14 amino acids long. After removal of 1 base from V and 9 bases from J, the junction contained 2 bases not matched to a gene. Germline CDR1 and CDR2: SGHVS and FQNEAQ. Regarding treatment: oral pan-JAK inhibitor, 5-10 mg twice daily. Extracted RNA was reverse transcribed into cDNA, the sequencing template. Produced via immunoSEQ multiplex PCR; TCRdb's table is partial and in-frame only. The sample includes roughly 110,000 clones, roughly three fifths of them seen just once. The table lists this clone with a few counts.

Sequencing used CD8+ T cells sorted from blood, obtained at week 24, from a patient treated with tofacitinib. This sequence originates from a human donor with alopecia areata. This chain connects TRBV7-8 to TRBJ1-6; 8 bases agree with TRBD1. The chain's CDR3 is CASSLGQGSSPLHF. The CDR3 DNA sequence: TGTGCCAGCAGCTTAGGACAGGGGTCTTCACCCCTCCACTTT. The entire variable domain, with the rest obtained from reference TRBV7-8 and TRBJ1-6, is as follows: GAGVSQSPRYKVAKRGQDVALRCDPISGHVSLFWYQQALGQGPEFLTYFQNEAQLDKSGLPSDRFFAERPEGSVSTLKIQRTQQEDSAVYLCASSLGQGSSPLHFGNGTRLTVT.